This TCR beta chain appears in the sequencing data of a study of blood T cell repertoires in COVID-19. Across the study: Both acute and convalescent COVID-19 samples were obtained from the United States, Italy and Spain.

Study processing details: Cell counts per sample came from amplifying reference gene primers. Generated by immunoSEQ multiplex PCR, the TCRdb table keeps only in-frame clones and is missing some. The V and J calls and clone size come from that table; D and trimming were worked out from the DNA. Altogether about 140,000 clones are present, approximately 90% being singletons, with the ten largest covering 11%. Trimming cost V 4 bases and J 2 bases; bases outside gene matches: 2. CDR3 length: 13 amino acids. Germline V gene lookup returns CDR1 SQVTM and CDR2 ANQGSEA. V gene TRBV29-1 combines with J gene TRBJ1-2; 9 positions agree with TRBD1. The sequenced sample was peripheral blood. The TCR sequence derives from a woman older than 75 with acute or convalescent COVID-19. DNA of the CDR3: TGCAGCGTTGGGACAGGGGCCAACTATGGCTACACCTTC. Its protein product is CSVGTGANYGYTF.